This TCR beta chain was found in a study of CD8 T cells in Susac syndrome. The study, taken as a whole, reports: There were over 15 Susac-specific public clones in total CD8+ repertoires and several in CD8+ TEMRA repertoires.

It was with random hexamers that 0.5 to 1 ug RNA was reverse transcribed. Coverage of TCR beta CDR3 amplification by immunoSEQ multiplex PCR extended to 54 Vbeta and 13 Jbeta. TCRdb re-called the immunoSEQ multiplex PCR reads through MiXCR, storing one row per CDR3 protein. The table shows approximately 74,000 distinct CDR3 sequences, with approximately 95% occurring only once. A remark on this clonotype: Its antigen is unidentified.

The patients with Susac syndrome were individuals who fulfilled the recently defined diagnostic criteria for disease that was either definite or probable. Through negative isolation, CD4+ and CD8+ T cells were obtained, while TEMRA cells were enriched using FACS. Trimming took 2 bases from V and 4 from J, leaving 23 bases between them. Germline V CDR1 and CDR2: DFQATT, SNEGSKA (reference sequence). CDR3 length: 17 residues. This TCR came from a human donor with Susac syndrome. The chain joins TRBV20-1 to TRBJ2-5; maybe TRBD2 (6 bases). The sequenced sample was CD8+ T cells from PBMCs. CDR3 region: CSARPLGRGREVETQYF. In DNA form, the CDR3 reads TGCAGTGCTAGACCCCTGGGACGAGGCAGGGAGGTAGAGACCCAGTACTTC.